Listed here is a single TCR beta chain. Libraries were prepared by immunoSEQ multiplex PCR; TCRdb keeps only in-frame clonotypes and omits some of them. The repertoire table contains about 190,000 clones. The record originates from a study of control samples from healthy donors and cancer patients. Germline lookup yields CDR1 MNHNY and CDR2 SVGAGI (reference sequence). V lost 0 bases, J lost 4 bases, and 0 bases lay in between. This CDR3 has 12 residues. This TCR was sampled from a young woman in good health. The rearrangement joins TRBV6-6 to TRBJ2-2, with D unclear. Sequenced material: blood. This chain's CDR3 is CASSYSTGELFF. The CDR3 DNA sequence: TGTGCCAGCAGTTACTCCACCGGGGAGCTGTTTTTT.